The 31 T cell receptor beta chains listed next were all sequenced from one sample in a study of beta chain features in type 1 diabetes. cDNA synthesis used the whole RNA isolate, giving expressed TCRB sequences. Some clones are missing from TCRdb's copy, which holds only in-frame ones; the method was immunoSEQ multiplex PCR. Of 600,000 to 650,000 clones listed, roughly a sixth were seen once; the top ten hold about 0.097%. The sample was naive CD4+ T cells from blood. These receptors all stem from a man younger than 35 in good health.

The CDR3, as DNA: TGTGCCAGCAGCTTAGCCCCGACCAGGAACACTGAAGCTTTCTTT. Its translation: CASSLAPTRNTEAFF. V and J are TRBV7-2 and TRBJ1-1; D gene uncertain. This CDR3 contains 15 residues. Germline V lookup: CDR1 SGHTA, CDR2 FQGNSA. V shed 0 bases and J shed 1 base, with 9 bases lying between them.

A few counts support this clone. The chain combines TRBV9 with TRBJ2-3, with D tentatively TRBD2 (6 bases). V lost 0 bases to trimming and J lost 5 bases, with 10 bases between them. The CDR3 loop spans 14 amino acids. Germline CDR1 reads SGDLS; CDR2 reads YYNGEE. This chain's CDR3 is CASSVGWRGDTQYF. CDR3 sequence (DNA): TGTGCCAGCAGCGTAGGTTGGAGGGGAGATACGCAGTATTTT.

In its sample, this clone was seen a few times. The rearrangement uses TRBV4-3 and TRBJ2-2; TRBD1 aligns across 7 bases. The CDR3 contains 16 residues. V shed 2 bases, J shed 1 base, and the junction held 4 bases outside the gene matches. Germline-derived CDR1 and CDR2 are LGHNA and YSLEER. The CDR3, as DNA: TGCGCCAGCAGCCAACACAGGGGTGGGAACACCGGGGAGCTGTTTTTT. Translation gives CASSQHRGGNTGELFF.

This clone was recorded a few times. The V call is TRBV5-6, the J call TRBJ2-3, with D tentatively TRBD2 (6 bases). The CDR3 sequence is 18 residues long. The V end lost 0 bases, the J end lost 0 bases, and 17 bases lay between the germline ends. In germline, CDR1 is SGHDT, CDR2 YYEEEE. The CDR3 bases are TGTGCCAGCAGCTTGGTGGCTAGCGCCACGCCTAGCACAGATACGCAGTATTTT. It encodes CASSLVASATPSTDTQYF.

In this sample, this clone turned up a few times. The chain couples TRBV5-1 to TRBJ2-3; no clear D. This CDR3 has 14 residues. Germline CDR1 is SGHRS and CDR2 is YFSETQ. Trimming cost V 0 bases and J 6 bases, with 11 bases left between them. The CDR3 here is CASSLAFQMDTQYF. CDR3 nucleotides: TGCGCCAGCAGCTTGGCTTTTCAGATGGATACGCAGTATTTT.

The chain employs TRBV5-1 and TRBJ2-3; 8 bases align to TRBD2. Trimming cost V 7 bases and J 2 bases; bases outside gene matches: 12. Germline V lookup: CDR1 SGHRS, CDR2 YFSETQ. This CDR3 contains 16 residues. In DNA form, the CDR3 reads TGCGCCAGCTACCCTCACGCGGGGGGTGTCACAGATACGCAGTATTTT. Its translation: CASYPHAGGVTDTQYF. The entire variable domain, with the rest obtained from reference TRBV5-1 and TRBJ2-3, is as follows: KAGVTQTPRYLIKTRGQQVTLSCSPISGHRSVSWYQQTPGQGLQFLFEYFSETQRNKGNFPGRFSGRQFSNSRSEMNVSTLELGDSALYLCASYPHAGGVTDTQYFGPGTRLTVL.

The V call is TRBV15, the J call TRBJ2-3; perhaps D is TRBD1 or TRBD2 (5 bases each). The germline gives CDR1 LNHNV, CDR2 YYDKDF (reference sequence). The CDR3 has 12 residues. V lost 1 base and J lost 9, with 8 bases in between. The CDR3 loop reads CATSRGRDTQYF. As DNA, the CDR3 is TGTGCCACCAGCAGAGGCAGGGACACGCAGTATTTT.

The sample holds many counts of this clone. The chain uses TRBV10-3 and TRBJ2-1; no clear D. V was shortened by 10 bases and J by 7 bases, with 20 bases between the two germline ends. The CDR3 loop spans 14 amino acids. In germline, CDR1 is ENHRY, CDR2 SYGVKD. The chain's CDR3 is CATLQDASGNEQFF. The CDR3 DNA follows: TGTGCCACTCTTCAGGACGCGAGTGGGAATGAGCAGTTCTTC.

The chain employs TRBV7-2 and TRBJ2-7, with 7 positions matching TRBD1. Germline V CDR1 and CDR2: SGHTA, FQGNSA. Trimming removed 6 bases from V and 2 bases from J; junction bases left unmatched: 13. The CDR3 spans 16 residues. CDR3 sequence reads: CASSPRTGNPAYEQYF. The CDR3 DNA is TGTGCCAGCAGTCCAAGGACAGGCAACCCTGCCTACGAGCAGTACTTC.

The V and J genes are TRBV4-2 and TRBJ2-3; maybe TRBD2 (6 bases). Germline V gene data show CDR1 as LGHNA and CDR2 as YNFKEQ. CDR3 length equals 16 residues. V was pared by 1 base and J by 2 bases, with 13 bases between. The chain's CDR3 is CASSQAGVADTDTQYF. In DNA, the CDR3 is TGTGCCAGCAGCCAAGCGGGAGTAGCGGACACAGATACGCAGTATTTT.

In this sample, this clone turned up a few times. The chain couples TRBV5-1 to TRBJ2-3; D unclear. This CDR3 has 13 residues. Per the germline V gene, CDR1 is SGHRS and CDR2 is YFSETQ. Trimming cost V 0 bases and J 5 bases, with 7 bases left between them. DNA of the CDR3: TGCGCCAGCAGCTTGGCCTTAAGAGATACGCAGTATTTT. Amino acid sequence: CASSLALRDTQYF. The full variable domain, rest sourced from reference TRBV5-1 and TRBJ2-3, is KAGVTQTPRYLIKTRGQQVTLSCSPISGHRSVSWYQQTPGQGLQFLFEYFSETQRNKGNFPGRFSGRQFSNSRSEMNVSTLELGDSALYLCASSLALRDTQYFGPGTRLTVL.

There are a few counts of this clone. V and J are TRBV4-1 and TRBJ2-3; 11 bases are shared with TRBD2. The germline V gene encodes CDR1 MGHRA and CDR2 YSYEKL. Germline trimming cut 6 bases from V and 1 base from J; bases unmatched to any gene: 9. The CDR3 has 17 amino acids. The CDR3 nucleotides read TGCGCCAGCAGACATTCCGGGACTAGCGGAGGCACAGATACGCAGTATTTT. It is translated as CASRHSGTSGGTDTQYF.

This chain links TRBV5-4 with TRBJ2-7, with 7 bases matching TRBD1. The CDR3 length is 13 residues. Looked up from germline, CDR1 is SGHNT and CDR2 is YYREEE (reference sequence). Trimming at V came to 4 bases and at J to 2 bases, leaving 3 bases not matched to a gene. The CDR3 sequence: CASSRTGPYEQYF. CDR3 in DNA: TGTGCCAGCAGCCGGACAGGACCCTACGAGCAGTACTTC.

Comments on this clone: This CDR3 is missing its conserved last phenylalanine or tryptophan, likely due to a read error. Because the CDR3's place on the DNA is in doubt, the DNA is left out and the CDR3 is given as listed by TCRdb. V usage is TRBV27 and J usage is TRBJ2-7. The germline V gene has CDR1 MNHEY and CDR2 SMNVEV (reference sequence). The CDR3 has 11 residues if both end residues are counted. The CDR3 loop reads CASSSDRPTGI.

V gene TRBV2 combines with J gene TRBJ2-5; D assignment may be TRBD1 or TRBD2 (5 bases each). This CDR3 spans 14 amino acids. V was shortened by 3 bases and J by 4 bases, with 12 bases between the two germline ends. From germline, CDR1 is SNHLY and CDR2 FYNNEI. Here the CDR3 reads CASSDPGTGETQYF. CDR3 DNA sequence: TGTGCCAGCAGTGACCCCGGGACGGGAGAGACCCAGTACTTC. The full variable domain, rest sourced from reference TRBV2 and TRBJ2-5, is EPEVTQTPSHQVTQMGQEVILRCVPISNHLYFYWYRQILGQKVEFLVSFYNNEISEKSEIFDDQFSVERPDGSNFTLKIRSTKLEDSAMYFCASSDPGTGETQYFGPGTRLLVL.

Only a few counts were recorded for this clone. The genes are TRBV10-3 and TRBJ2-1, with 16 bases fitting TRBD2. The CDR3 runs to 14 residues. CDR1 and CDR2 from the germline V gene are ENHRY and SYGVKD. Trimming at V came to 7 bases and at J to 8 bases, leaving 2 bases not matched to a gene. The DNA of the CDR3 is TGTGCCATCACCGGGACTAGCGGGAGGGATGAGCAGTTCTTC. This sequence encodes CAITGTSGRDEQFF.

The rearrangement uses TRBV4-2 and TRBJ2-3, with D tentatively TRBD1 or TRBD2 (5 bases each). From germline, CDR1 is LGHNA and CDR2 YNFKEQ. This CDR3 has 15 amino acids. Trimming removed 2 bases at V and 9 bases at J, with 18 bases between. The CDR3 reads CASSQPGPRIGTQYF. DNA of the CDR3: TGTGCCAGCAGCCAACCGGGACCTCGCATAGGGACGCAGTATTTT.

This clone appeared a few times. DNA for the CDR3: TGTGCCAGCAGCTTTAGCCGGGATGAGCAGTTCTTC. This gives the protein CASSFSRDEQFF. The chain uses TRBV6-1 and TRBJ2-1; D unclear. Germline V gene sequence: CDR1 MNHNS, CDR2 SASEGT. This CDR3 has 12 amino acids. Trimming took off 6 bases at V and 8 bases at J, with 11 bases between the two ends.

The chain joins TRBV9 to TRBJ2-2; TRBD2 is a possible D gene (7 bases). The CDR3 runs 17 residues. Germline CDR1 reads SGDLS; CDR2 reads YYNGEE. Trimming cost V 4 bases and J 1 base, with 17 bases left between them. In DNA, the CDR3 is TGTGCCAGCAGCCCGAGGGGGGGTGTAATGAACACCGGGGAGCTGTTTTTT. It yields the protein CASSPRGGVMNTGELFF.

The V and J genes are TRBV4-1 and TRBJ2-4; TRBD1 agrees at 9 bases. This CDR3 region has 14 residues. Trimming removed 4 bases from V and 5 bases from J; junction bases left unmatched: 3. Per germline, CDR1 MGHRA and CDR2 YSYEKL. The CDR3 here is CASSPTGGENIQYF. CDR3 DNA sequence: TGCGCCAGCAGCCCTACAGGGGGCGAAAACATTCAGTACTTC.

This clone was seen once. The J gene is TRBJ1-5, the V gene TRBV28; TRBD1 matches at 7 bases. The germline V gene encodes CDR1 MDHEN and CDR2 SYDVKM. This CDR3 is 15 amino acids long. V dropped 5 bases and J dropped 0; count of bases not matched to a gene: 4. DNA for the CDR3: TGTGCCAGCAGTGCGACAGGGAGTAGCAATCAGCCCCAGCATTTT. Its protein is CASSATGSSNQPQHF.

The chain recombines TRBV7-3 with TRBJ2-3, with 7 bases matching TRBD2. This CDR3 spans 15 amino acids. V lost 5 bases to trimming and J lost 6 bases; unmatched junction nucleotides: 11. The germline CDR1 and CDR2 sequences are SGHTA and FQGTGA. The CDR3 sequence: CASSPGLVRRDTQYF. The CDR3 nucleotides are TGTGCCAGCAGCCCAGGACTAGTAAGGAGGGATACGCAGTATTTT.

A few counts support this clone. The V gene is TRBV29-1, the J gene TRBJ2-7, with 8 bases matching TRBD2. CDR1 and CDR2 (germline): SQVTM, ANQGSEA. J lost 0 bases, V lost 6 bases, and 7 bases had no gene match. CDR3 length equals 14 residues. Written as DNA, the CDR3 is TGCAGCGTGCGAGCGGGGACTAGCTCCTACGAGCAGTACTTC. It is translated as CSVRAGTSSYEQYF.

The chain links TRBV25-1 to TRBJ1-2; 8 bases map to TRBD1. The length of the CDR3 is 12 residues. Germline CDR1 MGHDK, CDR2 SYGVNS. Trimming at V came to 6 bases and at J to 7 bases, leaving 4 bases not matched to a gene. CDR3 sequence reads: CASRSGQGGYTF. CDR3 coding DNA: TGTGCCAGCAGATCTGGACAGGGTGGCTACACCTTC.

The gene calls are TRBV30 and TRBJ1-5; D gene unclear. This CDR3 comprises 13 residues. The V end lost 3 bases, the J end lost 4 bases, and 10 bases lay between the germline ends. In germline, CDR1 is GTSNPN, CDR2 SVGIG (reference sequence). The CDR3 nucleotides read TGTGCCTGGAGCGACCAGAGAAATCAGCCCCAGCATTTT. This codes for CAWSDQRNQPQHF.

This clone has a handful of counts. V usage is TRBV15 and J usage is TRBJ2-7, with D possibly matching TRBD1 (6 bases). This CDR3 comprises 16 residues. Germline lookup yields CDR1 LNHNV and CDR2 YYDKDF (reference sequence). Between the trimmed V and J ends, which lost 3 bases and 2 bases, there was a span of 17 bases. CDR3 protein: CATSREITGPTYEQYF. The CDR3 coding sequence is TGTGCCACCAGCAGGGAAATTACAGGGCCTACCTACGAGCAGTACTTC.

This chain links TRBV6-5 with TRBJ2-7, with D hard to call. Germline CDR1 and CDR2: MNHEY and SVGAGI. Trimming took off 6 bases at V and 7 bases at J, with 16 bases between the two ends. The CDR3 consists of 13 residues. The CDR3 protein is CASRHQTLGEQYF. Written as DNA, the CDR3 is TGTGCCAGCAGACACCAGACTTTGGGGGAGCAGTACTTC.

This clone showed up just a few times. V usage is TRBV4-3 and J usage is TRBJ1-1, with 7 nucleotides matching TRBD1. The germline V gene encodes CDR1 LGHNA and CDR2 YSLEER. The CDR3 consists of 14 residues. The J segment lost 3 bases and the V segment lost 5 bases, leaving 6 bases of the junction unmatched. CDR3 bases: TGCGCCAGCAGCTCGGGACAGACTGACACTGAAGCTTTCTTT. As protein: CASSSGQTDTEAFF.

This clone was seen a handful of times. The chain has TRBV25-1 and TRBJ1-2; the D gene is possibly TRBD1 (6 bases). Germline V gene sequence: CDR1 MGHDK, CDR2 SYGVNS. V was shortened by 4 bases and J by 6 bases, with 15 bases between the two germline ends. CDR3 length equals 14 residues. The CDR3 sequence: CASSGPWGGNGYTF. CDR3 nucleotide sequence: TGTGCCAGCAGTGGCCCGTGGGGGGGCAATGGCTACACCTTC.

The CDR3 loop reads CASSVELAGLGQFF. DNA for the CDR3: TGTGCCAGCAGCGTAGAACTAGCGGGGTTGGGGCAGTTCTTC. The chain uses TRBV9 and TRBJ2-1; 10 bases align to TRBD2. The CDR3 totals 14 residues. Looked up from germline, CDR1 is SGDLS and CDR2 is YYNGEE. J was trimmed by 12 bases and V by 0 bases; bases with no gene match: 6.

The chain employs TRBV9 and TRBJ2-7, with TRBD1 matching 8 bases. V was pared by 4 bases and J by 3 bases, with 12 bases of the junction left unmatched. This CDR3 comprises 16 residues. Germline CDR1 SGDLS, CDR2 YYNGEE. The CDR3 DNA sequence: TGTGCCAGCAGCCCCAGACCGACAGGGGATAGCTACGAGCAGTACTTC. This gives the protein CASSPRPTGDSYEQYF.